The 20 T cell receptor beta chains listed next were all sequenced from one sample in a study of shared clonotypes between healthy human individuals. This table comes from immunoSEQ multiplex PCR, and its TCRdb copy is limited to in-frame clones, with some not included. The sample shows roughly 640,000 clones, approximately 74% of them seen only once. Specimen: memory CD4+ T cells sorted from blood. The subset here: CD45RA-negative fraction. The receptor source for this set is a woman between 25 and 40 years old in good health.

CDR3 coding DNA: TGCGCCAGCAGCTTCTCTGCCCCCGTGGATGAAAAACTGTTTTTT. Protein product: CASSFSAPVDEKLFF. This chain joins TRBV5-1 and TRBJ1-4; D is uncertain. Germline values: CDR1 SGHRS, CDR2 YFSETQ. This CDR3 has 15 amino acids. V was clipped by 2 bases and J by 6 bases, with 14 bases between them.

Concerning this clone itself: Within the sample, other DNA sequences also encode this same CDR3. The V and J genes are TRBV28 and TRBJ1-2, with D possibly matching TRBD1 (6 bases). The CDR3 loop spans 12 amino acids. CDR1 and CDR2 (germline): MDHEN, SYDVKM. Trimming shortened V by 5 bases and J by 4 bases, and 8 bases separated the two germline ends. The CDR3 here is CASSTTGYGYTF. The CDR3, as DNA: TGTGCCAGCAGTACGACAGGCTATGGCTACACCTTC.

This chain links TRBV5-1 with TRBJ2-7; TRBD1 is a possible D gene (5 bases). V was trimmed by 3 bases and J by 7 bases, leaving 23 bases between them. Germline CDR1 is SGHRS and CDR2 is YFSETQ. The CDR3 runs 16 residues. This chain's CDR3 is CASSSRATGAQGEQYF. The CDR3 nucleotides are TGCGCCAGCAGCTCCCGGGCAACAGGAGCCCAGGGTGAGCAGTACTTC.

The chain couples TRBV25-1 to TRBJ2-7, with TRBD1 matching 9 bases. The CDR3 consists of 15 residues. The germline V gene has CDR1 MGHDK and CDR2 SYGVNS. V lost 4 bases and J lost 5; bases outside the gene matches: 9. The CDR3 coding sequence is TGTGCCAGCAGTGGCAAGGGACAGGGCCTGGACGAGCAGTACTTC. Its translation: CASSGKGQGLDEQYF.

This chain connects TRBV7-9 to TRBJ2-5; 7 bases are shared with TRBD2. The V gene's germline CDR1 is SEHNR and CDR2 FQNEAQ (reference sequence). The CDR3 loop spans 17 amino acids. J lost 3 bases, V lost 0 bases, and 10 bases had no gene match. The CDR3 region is CASSLAWAQREKETQYF. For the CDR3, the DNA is TGTGCCAGCAGCTTAGCTTGGGCCCAGCGGGAAAAAGAGACCCAGTACTTC.

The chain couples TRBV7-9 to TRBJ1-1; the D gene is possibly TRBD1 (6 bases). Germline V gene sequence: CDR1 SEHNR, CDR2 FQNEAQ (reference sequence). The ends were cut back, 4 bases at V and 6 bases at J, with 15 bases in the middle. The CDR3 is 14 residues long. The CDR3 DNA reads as TGTGCCAGCAGCTCCAACGGCGGACAGTCTGAAGCTTTCTTT. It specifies CASSSNGGQSEAFF.

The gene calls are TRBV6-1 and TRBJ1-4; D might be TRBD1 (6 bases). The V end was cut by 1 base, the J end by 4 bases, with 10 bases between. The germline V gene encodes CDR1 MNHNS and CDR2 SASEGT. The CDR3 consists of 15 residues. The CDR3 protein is CASSEVSGVNEKLFF. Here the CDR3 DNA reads TGTGCCAGCAGTGAAGTCTCAGGGGTTAATGAAAAACTGTTTTTT.

The CDR3: CASSLAGLAGDTQYF. DNA for the CDR3: TGCGCCAGCAGCTTGGCCGGGCTAGCGGGCGATACGCAGTATTTT. The chain employs TRBV5-1 and TRBJ2-3, with 8 positions matching TRBD2. Germline CDR1 reads SGHRS; CDR2 reads YFSETQ. The ends lost 0 bases at V and 6 bases at J; junction bases unmatched: 6. This CDR3 contains 15 residues.

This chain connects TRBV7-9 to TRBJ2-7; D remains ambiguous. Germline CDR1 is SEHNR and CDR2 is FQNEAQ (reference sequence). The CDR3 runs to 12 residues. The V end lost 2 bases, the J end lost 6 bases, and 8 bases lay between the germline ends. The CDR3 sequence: CASSLRPGEQYF. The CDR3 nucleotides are TGTGCCAGCAGCTTAAGGCCGGGCGAGCAGTACTTC. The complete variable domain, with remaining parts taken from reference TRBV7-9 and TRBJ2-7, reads DTGVSQNPRHKITKRGQNVTFRCDPISEHNRLYWYRQTLGQGPEFLTYFQNEAQLEKSRLLSDRFSAERPKGSFSTLEIQRTEQGDSAMYLCASSLRPGEQYFGPGTRLTVT.

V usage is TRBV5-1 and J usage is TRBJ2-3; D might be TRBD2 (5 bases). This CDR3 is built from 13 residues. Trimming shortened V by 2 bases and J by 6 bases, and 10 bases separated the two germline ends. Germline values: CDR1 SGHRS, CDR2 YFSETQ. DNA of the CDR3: TGCGCCAGCAGCTTTTCTAGCAGGGATACGCAGTATTTT. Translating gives CASSFSSRDTQYF.

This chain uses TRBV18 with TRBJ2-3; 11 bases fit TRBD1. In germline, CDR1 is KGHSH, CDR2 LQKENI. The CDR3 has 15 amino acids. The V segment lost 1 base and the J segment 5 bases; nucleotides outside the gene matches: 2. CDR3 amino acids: CASSPRTGGGDTQYF. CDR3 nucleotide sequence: TGTGCCAGCTCACCACGGACAGGGGGCGGAGATACGCAGTATTTT.

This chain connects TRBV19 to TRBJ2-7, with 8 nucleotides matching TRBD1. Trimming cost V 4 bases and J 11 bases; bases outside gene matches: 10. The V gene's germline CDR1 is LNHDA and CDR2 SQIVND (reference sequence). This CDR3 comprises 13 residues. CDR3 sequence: CASSNGQGAKEYF. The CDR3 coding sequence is TGTGCCAGTAGTAACGGACAGGGCGCAAAGGAGTACTTC.

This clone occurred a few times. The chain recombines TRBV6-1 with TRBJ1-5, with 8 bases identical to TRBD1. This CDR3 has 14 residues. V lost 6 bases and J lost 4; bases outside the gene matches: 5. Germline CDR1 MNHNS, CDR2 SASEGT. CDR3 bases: TGTGCCAGCAGGAGGGACAGGAAGAATCAGCCCCAGCATTTT. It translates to CASRRDRKNQPQHF.

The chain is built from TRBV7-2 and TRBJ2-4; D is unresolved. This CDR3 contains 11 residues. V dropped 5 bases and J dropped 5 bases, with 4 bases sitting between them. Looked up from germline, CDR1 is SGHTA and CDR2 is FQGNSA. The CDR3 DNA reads TGTGCCAGCAGCCTTGAAAACATTCAGTACTTC. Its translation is CASSLENIQYF.

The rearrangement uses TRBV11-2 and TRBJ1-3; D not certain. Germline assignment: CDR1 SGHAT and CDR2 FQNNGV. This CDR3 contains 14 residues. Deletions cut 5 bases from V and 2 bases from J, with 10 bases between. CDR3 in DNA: TGTGCCAGCAGCATGCAGGAGGCTGGAAACACCATATATTTT. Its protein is CASSMQEAGNTIYF.

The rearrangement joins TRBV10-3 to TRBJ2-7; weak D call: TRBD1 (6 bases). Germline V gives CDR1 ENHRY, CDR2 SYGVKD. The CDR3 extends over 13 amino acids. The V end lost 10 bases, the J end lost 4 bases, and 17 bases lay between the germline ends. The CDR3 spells CATTEGGSYEQYF. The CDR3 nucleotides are TGTGCCACCACCGAAGGGGGTTCATACGAGCAGTACTTC.

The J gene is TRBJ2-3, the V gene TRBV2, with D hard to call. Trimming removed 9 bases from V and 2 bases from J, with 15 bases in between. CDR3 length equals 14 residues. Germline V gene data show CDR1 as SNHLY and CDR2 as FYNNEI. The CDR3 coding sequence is TGTGCCAGTAGACCCCTAGAACCCACAGATACGCAGTATTTT. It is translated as CASRPLEPTDTQYF. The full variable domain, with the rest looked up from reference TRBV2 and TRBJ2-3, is EPEVTQTPSHQVTQMGQEVILRCVPISNHLYFYWYRQILGQKVEFLVSFYNNEISEKSEIFDDQFSVERPDGSNFTLKIRSTKLEDSAMYFCASRPLEPTDTQYFGPGTRLTVL.

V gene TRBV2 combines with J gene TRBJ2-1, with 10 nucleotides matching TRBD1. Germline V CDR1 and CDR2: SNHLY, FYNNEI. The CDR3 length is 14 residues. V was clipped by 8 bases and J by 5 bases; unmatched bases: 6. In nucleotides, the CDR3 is TGTGCCAGCGGGGGACAGGGGCAGCACAATGAGCAGTTCTTC. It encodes CASGGQGQHNEQFF. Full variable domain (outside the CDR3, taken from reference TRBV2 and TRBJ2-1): EPEVTQTPSHQVTQMGQEVILRCVPISNHLYFYWYRQILGQKVEFLVSFYNNEISEKSEIFDDQFSVERPDGSNFTLKIRSTKLEDSAMYFCASGGQGQHNEQFFGPGTRLTVL.

The DNA of the CDR3 is TGTGCCAGCAGCCGTCCGGGGACAGGGATCGGGAGCTACACCTTC. Translated: CASSRPGTGIGSYTF. The V gene is TRBV5-4, the J gene TRBJ1-2, with TRBD1 matching over 9 bases. The CDR3 has 15 amino acids. Per germline, CDR1 SGHNT and CDR2 YYREEE (reference sequence). V was pared by 4 bases and J by 9 bases, with 13 bases of the junction left unmatched.

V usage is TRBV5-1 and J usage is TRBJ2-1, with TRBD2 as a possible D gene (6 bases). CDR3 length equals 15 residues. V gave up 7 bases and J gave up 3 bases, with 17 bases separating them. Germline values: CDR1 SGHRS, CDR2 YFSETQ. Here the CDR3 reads CASGVGGTDYNEQFF. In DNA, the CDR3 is TGCGCCAGCGGAGTAGGCGGGACGGACTACAATGAGCAGTTCTTC.